This is a list of T cell receptor beta chains from one sample in a study of T cell repertoires in cytomegalovirus infection. Using its own MiXCR run on the reads, TCRdb lists one record per CDR3 protein. The sample carries roughly 800,000 distinct CDR3 sequences, 29% recorded once. Their specific antigens are unknown. The source was cultured CD8+ T cells from PBMCs, collected from culture after CMV antigen stimulation. Receptors originate from a human donor in good health (CMV status not recorded). Some clones in this sample may be carry-over from other donors' samples. The CDR3 runs from the conserved cysteine through the conserved F or W. D genes are given only for firm matches. Size is stated for part of the rows, as once, few or many counts, or as a class when the clone is expanded.

d_call,v_call,j_call,clone_size,cdr3_nt,cdr3_aa
.,TRBV12-3/TRBV12-4,TRBJ1-1,.,TGTGCCAGCAGTTTAGAGGAGGTCACTGAAGCTTTCTTT,CASSLEEVTEAFF
.,TRBV27,TRBJ2-7,.,TGTGCCAGCAGTGGAGCCGGGACGGGGACCTACGAGCAGTACTTC,CASSGAGTGTYEQYF
.,TRBV7-9,TRBJ1-1,few,TGTGCCAGCAGCAACCCAGGTGGGCGCCCTGAAGCTTTCTTT,CASSNPGGRPEAFF
TRBD2,TRBV14,TRBJ2-2,once,TGTGCCAGCAGCCAAGATGCGGGAGGTTGGACCGGGGAGCTGTTTTTT,CASSQDAGGWTGELFF
.,TRBV27,TRBJ1-1,.,TGTGCCAGCAGTTTAGGAAGGGCCTACACTGAAGCTTTCTTT,CASSLGRAYTEAFF
.,TRBV7-4,TRBJ1-3,many,TGTGCCAGCAGAGTCAGGGTCGAGTGGGGAAACACCATATATTTT,CASRVRVEWGNTIYF
TRBD2,TRBV7-8,TRBJ2-3,few,TGTGCCAGCAGCTTAGTTTCGCGGGGGGGCCCTCTTACAGATACGCAGTATTTT,CASSLVSRGGPLTDTQYF
.,TRBV7-6,TRBJ1-1,.,TGTGCCAGCAGCTTAGGACCAGGGCCCACTGAAGCTTTCTTT,CASSLGPGPTEAFF
.,TRBV19,TRBJ1-5,.,TGTGCCAGTAAGGAATTTGGCAATCAGCCCCAGCATTTT,CASKEFGNQPQHF
.,TRBV14,TRBJ2-1,.,TGTGCCACCTCTCTGAGCGGCAATGAGCAGTTCTTC,CATSLSGNEQFF
TRBD2,TRBV7-9,TRBJ2-1,many,TGTGCCAGCAGCTCAGAGACTAGCGGGGACCCATACAATGAGCAGTTCTTC,CASSSETSGDPYNEQFF